The present T cell receptor beta chain was sequenced within a study of T cell responses to AZD1222 COVID-19 vaccine. Comments on this clone: Its antigen is not identified.

The data were produced by immunoSEQ multiplex PCR, yet TCRdb's version contains in-frame clones alone and is incomplete. The sample has roughly 150,000 clones; less than 90% are singletons. CDR1 is LGHNT, CDR2 FRNRAP, per germline. There are 15 residues in the CDR3. V was clipped by 1 base and J by 10 bases, with 14 bases between them. Findings of the study overall: Across spike, vaccine-associated CD4 TCRs were found, dominant at 160-218 and 743-854. Baseline testing showed seropositivity in only six or seven AZD1222 recipients. The repertoires were collected only after the peak T cell response. In the spike-specific TCR repertoire, nearly half reportedly target unmutated variant regions.

The source of this sequence is an adult who had recovered from COVID-19. This sample comprised peripheral blood, obtained after recovery from COVID-19. V and J are TRBV12-5 and TRBJ1-6; D possibly corresponds to TRBD1 (6 bases). CDR3 DNA sequence: TGTGCTAGTGGTTTGGCCAGGGGTGTTGGGTCACCCCTCCACTTT. Residues: CASGLARGVGSPLHF. The full variable domain, rest sourced from reference TRBV12-5 and TRBJ1-6, is DARVTQTPRHKVTEMGQEVTMRCQPILGHNTVFWYRQTMMQGLELLAYFRNRAPLDDSGMPKDRFSAEMPDATLATLKIQPSEPRDSAVYFCASGLARGVGSPLHFGNGTRLTVT.